What follows are 15 T cell receptor beta chains derived from one specimen sequenced in a study of human T cells and chemical hapten exposure. TCRdb itself ran the RACE reads through MiXCR, one entry per CDR3 protein. The table includes 150,000 to 200,000 distinct CDR3 sequences, roughly 15% detected once. Described time point: patch test 1, 2 weeks after DPC sensitization. Indicated treatment: therapeutic diphenylcyclopropenone sensitization with weekly scalp DPC. Source: whole blood, taken in connection with sensitization to the hapten diphenylcyclopropenone (DPC). The receptors shown here come from a woman aged 30 to 39 with alopecia areata. Some clones in this sample may be carry-over from other donors' samples.

The genes are TRBV27 and TRBJ2-5; D tentatively reads TRBD1 or TRBD2 (5 bases each). The CDR3 is 15 residues long. Germline V gene sequence: CDR1 MNHEY, CDR2 SMNVEV (reference sequence). V was shortened by 6 bases and J by 4 bases, with 18 bases between the two germline ends. The CDR3 loop is CASSQKGTNRETQYF. The CDR3 nucleotides are TGTGCCAGCAGCCAAAAGGGGACGAACCGAGAGACCCAGTACTTC.

This clonotype was counted only a few times. The gene calls are TRBV7-9 and TRBJ1-6; the D gene is possibly TRBD1 (5 bases). This CDR3 has 13 amino acids. Trimming took off 3 bases at V and 11 bases at J, with 11 bases between the two ends. Germline V gives CDR1 SEHNR, CDR2 FQNEAQ (reference sequence). The CDR3 coding sequence is TGTGCCAGCAGCTTTAGCCAGGGTGCACCCCTCCACTTT. Amino acids: CASSFSQGAPLHF. The variable domain in full, completed from reference TRBV7-9 and TRBJ1-6, reads DTGVSQNPRHKITKRGQNVTFRCDPISEHNRLYWYRQTLGQGPEFLTYFQNEAQLEKSRLLSDRFSAERPKGSFSTLEIQRTEQGDSAMYLCASSFSQGAPLHFGNGTRLTVT.

This clonotype showed up just a few times. The chain combines TRBV10-2 with TRBJ1-6; D not certain. This CDR3 is built from 14 residues. Germline V gives CDR1 WSHSY, CDR2 SAAADI. Trimming stripped 0 bases from V and 10 bases from J, with 10 bases between. As DNA, the CDR3 is TGCGCCAGCAGTGAGTCTATCGGCAGGTCACCCCTCCACTTT. Protein sequence: CASSESIGRSPLHF.

This clonotype was seen more than once but under ten times. This chain connects TRBV7-9 to TRBJ2-7; 7 bases are a match to TRBD1. Losses at the gene ends were 8 bases for V and 9 bases for J; bases not matched to a gene: 16. The CDR3 runs 14 residues. Germline V gene data show CDR1 as SEHNR and CDR2 as FQNEAQ (reference sequence). CDR3 residues: CASLSETGPGVQYF. In DNA, the CDR3 is TGTGCCAGCCTCTCTGAGACAGGGCCCGGGGTGCAGTACTTC.

The sample holds a few counts of this clonotype. J is TRBJ2-1 and V is TRBV20-1; D call uncertain. Per germline, CDR1 DFQATT and CDR2 SNEGSKA (reference sequence). V dropped 6 bases and J dropped 9 bases, with 9 bases sitting between them. The CDR3 runs 10 residues. The CDR3 DNA sequence: TGCAGTGCAAGCCTCAGTGAGCAGTTCTTC. This gives the protein CSASLSEQFF.

This clonotype was observed once. The final CDR3 position lacks the conserved phenylalanine or tryptophan, pointing to a likely read error. The CDR3 is CASSPGLRSYNEQFS. Here the CDR3 DNA reads TGTGCCAGCAGCCCAGGGTTGAGGTCCTACAATGAGCAGTTCTCC. V and J are TRBV13 and TRBJ2-1; tentative D call: TRBD1 (5 bases). CDR1 and CDR2 (germline): PRHDT, FYEKMQ (reference sequence). CDR3 length equals 15 residues. V was trimmed by 5 bases and J by 1 base, leaving 12 bases between them.

This clonotype was observed a few times. This sequence joins TRBV5-1 and TRBJ2-3; D remains ambiguous. CDR1 and CDR2 from the germline V gene are SGHRS and YFSETQ. This CDR3 comprises 16 residues. Trimming took 0 bases from V and 0 from J, leaving 11 bases between them. This CDR3 is CASSLEDQSSTDTQYF. The CDR3, as DNA: TGCGCCAGCAGCTTGGAGGATCAGTCTAGCACAGATACGCAGTATTTT.

This clonotype came up a few times. This rearrangement joins TRBV7-2 to TRBJ2-7; 8 positions match TRBD1. The junction had 4 bases not matched to a gene; V was cut back by 1 base and J by 2 bases. The CDR3 is 15 amino acids. CDR1 is SGHTA, CDR2 FQGNSA, per germline. CDR3 region: CASSLGGQVAYEQYF. CDR3 bases: TGTGCCAGCAGCTTAGGGGGACAGGTCGCCTACGAGCAGTACTTC.

This chain connects TRBV29-1 to TRBJ2-5, with 7 bases matching TRBD1. The CDR3 is made up of 14 amino acids. The germline V gene has CDR1 SQVTM and CDR2 ANQGSEA. Unmatched junction bases numbered 12, after V lost 3 bases and J lost 8 bases. The CDR3 bases are TGCAGCGTTGATCGCACAGGGGATCTTTTTACCCAGTACTTC. It encodes CSVDRTGDLFTQYF. Full variable domain (outside the CDR3, taken from reference TRBV29-1 and TRBJ2-5): SAVISQKPSRDICQRGTSLTIQCQVDSQVTMMFWYRQQPGQSLTLIATANQGSEATYESGFVIDKFPISRPNLTFSTLTVSNMSPEDSSIYLCSVDRTGDLFTQYFGPGTRLLVL.

The CDR3 DNA reads TGCGCCAGCAGCTTGGGAGCGGGGTCCACCTACGAGCAGTACTTC. It translates to CASSLGAGSTYEQYF. The gene calls are TRBV5-1 and TRBJ2-7; 7 nucleotides match TRBD2. Germline V gives CDR1 SGHRS, CDR2 YFSETQ. This CDR3 region has 15 residues. Trimming removed 0 bases from V and 2 bases from J; junction bases left unmatched: 5.

This clonotype showed up many times. CDR3 in amino acids: CASSLTTDTQYF. The CDR3 nucleotides read TGCGCCAGCAGCTTGACCACAGATACGCAGTATTTT. This sequence joins TRBV5-1 and TRBJ2-3; D uncertain. The CDR3 has 12 amino acids. The germline V and J ends were trimmed by 1 base and 2 bases, with 2 bases remaining between them. CDR1 and CDR2 from the germline V gene are SGHRS and YFSETQ.

This chain joins TRBV3-1 and TRBJ2-1; TRBD2 matches 9 bases. V dropped 5 bases and J dropped 2; count of bases not matched to a gene: 4. Germline assignment: CDR1 LGHDT and CDR2 YNNKEL (reference sequence). This CDR3 is built from 15 residues. CDR3 in amino acids: CASSFIAGAYNEQFF. The DNA of the CDR3 is TGTGCCAGCAGCTTTATAGCGGGAGCCTACAATGAGCAGTTCTTC.

The V call is TRBV19, the J call TRBJ1-4, with TRBD1 as a possible D gene (6 bases). V was clipped by 4 bases and J by 2 bases, with 14 bases between them. The CDR3 contains 16 residues. The germline V gene encodes CDR1 LNHDA and CDR2 SQIVND (reference sequence). CDR3 amino acids: CASSTRTVWTNEKLFF. The CDR3 nucleotides are TGTGCCAGTAGTACCCGGACAGTATGGACTAATGAAAAACTGTTTTTT. Filled out from reference TRBV19 and TRBJ1-4, the complete variable domain reads DGGITQSPKYLFRKEGQNVTLSCEQNLNHDAMYWYRQDPGQGLRLIYYSQIVNDFQKGDIAEGYSVSREKKESFPLTVTSAQKNPTAFYLCASSTRTVWTNEKLFFGSGTQLSVL.

This clonotype occurred many times. The rearrangement joins TRBV20-1 to TRBJ1-5; TRBD1 is a possible D gene (5 bases). V gave up 3 bases and J gave up 6 bases, with 21 bases separating them. This CDR3 contains 16 residues. Germline V gene sequence: CDR1 DFQATT, CDR2 SNEGSKA (reference sequence). CDR3: CSASHPGAGAVQPQHF. DNA for the CDR3: TGCAGTGCTAGTCACCCTGGGGCGGGAGCTGTTCAGCCCCAGCATTTT.

This clonotype came up many times. The chain employs TRBV20-1 and TRBJ1-1; D ambiguous. The germline V gene encodes CDR1 DFQATT and CDR2 SNEGSKA (reference sequence). The CDR3 is 13 amino acids. The germline V and J ends were trimmed by 6 bases and 3 bases, with 14 bases remaining between them. The DNA of the CDR3 is TGCAGTGCCCGGGGAGAACAAGACACTGAAGCTTTCTTT. Translation: CSARGEQDTEAFF.